The source of this TCR beta chain is a study of T cell repertoires in cytomegalovirus infection. Across the whole study: Alongside well-studied HLA-B-restricted CMV epitopes, recently identified HLA-C-restricted CMV epitopes were also used. Whole-study results and caveats: Clonotypes of TCR beta that were HLA-C-restricted and CMV-specific dominated the ex vivo response. The study identified carriers of CMV plus the relevant HLA from cumulative public TCR beta family frequency.

This clonotype was seen more than once but under ten times. Antigen: not known. TCRdb ran MiXCR on the reads and lists one entry per CDR3 protein. The sample yields 650,000 to 850,000 distinct CDR3 sequences, just under 30% seen once. The TCR was taken from a human donor in good health (CMV status not recorded). Some clones in this sample may be carry-over from other donors' samples. The sequencing used cultured CD8+ T cells from PBMCs, collected from culture after CMV antigen stimulation.

The CDR3, as DNA: TGTGCCAGCCTGACAGGCCACACTGAAGCTTTCTTT. Translated: CASLTGHTEAFF. This chain links TRBV2 with TRBJ1-1; possible D gene TRBD1, 6 bases. Deletions cut 8 bases from V and 3 bases from J, with 10 bases between. Germline CDR1 is SNHLY and CDR2 is FYNNEI. The CDR3 length is 12 residues.